One sample yielded the 21 T cell receptor beta chains listed below, sequenced in a study of cytomegalovirus exposure and HLA in healthy donors (dated by TCRdb to the late 2010s). Libraries were constructed by the immunoSEQ multiplex PCR assay. For the multiplex PCR, a mixture combining 60 forward primers for TCR Vbeta segments and 13 reverse primers for TCR Jbeta segments was used. TCRdb re-hosts the immuneACCESS table, in-frame sequences only. Its copies lack some clones; in the studies checked, an unresolved V gene accounts for under half of them, and the cause for the rest is not known. The sample table lists under 200,000 clones, around 77% of them with a count of one. The top ten clones comprise around 2.4% of the sample. Specimen: PBMCs. The receptors come from a man in his fifties or sixties in good health and CMV-seronegative.

V is TRBV5-1 and J is TRBJ2-1; the D is unclear. The germline V gene has CDR1 SGHRS and CDR2 YFSETQ. The CDR3 sequence is 13 residues long. V was pared by 0 bases and J by 5 bases, with 6 bases between. The CDR3 nucleotides read TGCGCCAGCAGCTTGGTTGCAGACAATGAGCAGTTCTTC. Translation: CASSLVADNEQFF.

The gene calls are TRBV5-6 and TRBJ2-5, with 12 bases that match TRBD2. The germline gives CDR1 SGHDT, CDR2 YYEEEE. The length of the CDR3 is 12 residues. Germline trimming cut 4 bases from V and 12 bases from J; bases unmatched to any gene: 4. CDR3 region: CASSNRLAGEYF. DNA for the CDR3: TGTGCCAGCAGCAACAGACTAGCGGGGGAGTACTTC.

V and J are TRBV27 and TRBJ2-2; 7 nucleotides match TRBD1. V lost 6 bases, J lost 4 bases, and 2 bases stayed unmatched. CDR1 and CDR2 from the germline V gene are MNHEY and SMNVEV (reference sequence). This CDR3 is built from 13 residues. CDR3 in DNA: TGTGCCAGCAGGGGGACAGCCACCGGGGAGCTGTTTTTT. This codes for CASRGTATGELFF.

J is TRBJ2-7 and V is TRBV30; tentative D call: TRBD1 (6 bases). V gave up 0 bases and J gave up 6 bases, with 9 bases separating them. CDR1 and CDR2 from the germline V gene are GTSNPN and SVGIG (reference sequence). The CDR3 spans 12 residues. Here the CDR3 reads CAWSVTGCEQYF. The CDR3 coding sequence is TGTGCCTGGAGTGTCACAGGGTGCGAGCAGTACTTC.

The genes are TRBV5-4 and TRBJ2-5; no definite D call. Germline lookup yields CDR1 SGHNT and CDR2 YYREEE (reference sequence). The CDR3 is made up of 14 amino acids. V gave up 2 bases and J gave up 5 bases, with 13 bases separating them. The CDR3 protein is CASSFSGVVETQYF. The CDR3 bases are TGTGCCAGCAGCTTTTCGGGTGTGGTCGAGACCCAGTACTTC.

V and J are TRBV20-1 and TRBJ2-5; D is unclear. CDR3 length equals 11 residues. CDR1 and CDR2 (germline): DFQATT, SNEGSKA (reference sequence). The germline V and J ends were trimmed by 6 bases and 5 bases, with 10 bases remaining between them. In DNA, the CDR3 is TGCAGTGCCGCGGCCGGGGAGACCCAGTACTTC. It codes for CSAAAGETQYF.

The chain has TRBV2 and TRBJ2-2; tentative D call: TRBD1 (5 bases). Looked up from germline, CDR1 is SNHLY and CDR2 is FYNNEI. The CDR3 loop spans 14 amino acids. The ends were cut back, 1 base at V and 4 bases at J, with 7 bases in the middle. Here the CDR3 DNA reads TGTGCCAGCAGTGAAGACAGGTTCACCGGGGAGCTGTTTTTT. Amino acids: CASSEDRFTGELFF.

V usage is TRBV27 and J usage is TRBJ1-6; D gene uncertain. V gave up 3 bases and J gave up 9 bases, with 24 bases separating them. Germline V gene data show CDR1 as MNHEY and CDR2 as SMNVEV (reference sequence). The CDR3 is made up of 18 amino acids. CDR3 sequence: CASSFFFPGPTEGSPLHF. CDR3 in DNA: TGTGCCAGCAGTTTTTTCTTCCCGGGCCCCACCGAGGGTTCACCCCTCCACTTT.

This clone was detected only a few times. The chain is built from TRBV7-3 and TRBJ2-4, with 15 bases lining up with TRBD2. CDR3 length: 19 amino acids. The V gene's germline CDR1 is SGHTA and CDR2 FQGTGA. After removal of 6 bases from V and 2 bases from J, the junction contained 11 bases not matched to a gene. CDR3 loop: CASRPGLAGGPVTKNIQYF. The CDR3 region has the DNA TGTGCCAGCAGGCCTGGACTAGCGGGAGGGCCGGTTACCAAAAACATTCAGTACTTC.

The rearrangement uses TRBV2 and TRBJ2-1; 9 bases are a match to TRBD2. The V and J ends lost 7 bases and 3 bases, in that order; junction bases with no gene match: 10. The CDR3 runs 16 residues. The germline CDR1 and CDR2 sequences are SNHLY and FYNNEI. CDR3: CASKLAAGGLYNEQFF. The DNA of the CDR3 is TGTGCCAGCAAACTGGCAGCGGGAGGCCTCTACAATGAGCAGTTCTTC.

The chain carries TRBV30 and TRBJ2-1, with D possibly TRBD2 on 5 matching bases. Germline CDR1 reads GTSNPN; CDR2 reads SVGIG (reference sequence). CDR3 length equals 15 residues. V dropped 1 base and J dropped 4 bases, with 14 bases sitting between them. In DNA form, the CDR3 reads TGTGCCTGGAGTGGGAGCGGCAGCAATTACAATGAGCAGTTCTTC. Translating it yields CAWSGSGSNYNEQFF.

The CDR3 DNA follows: TGTGCCAGCAGCGGATTAGCCGGGACAGGGGGTCGAAATGAGCAGTTCTTC. Its translation: CASSGLAGTGGRNEQFF. The rearrangement links TRBV7-9 to TRBJ2-1; 11 nucleotides match TRBD1. V trimming: 5 bases; J trimming: 7 bases; junction bases outside the gene matches: 13. This CDR3 comprises 17 residues. Germline V gene data show CDR1 as SEHNR and CDR2 as FQNEAQ (reference sequence). The complete variable domain, with remaining parts taken from reference TRBV7-9 and TRBJ2-1, reads DTGVSQNPRHKITKRGQNVTFRCDPISEHNRLYWYRQTLGQGPEFLTYFQNEAQLEKSRLLSDRFSAERPKGSFSTLEIQRTEQGDSAMYLCASSGLAGTGGRNEQFFGPGTRLTVL.

This chain uses TRBV27 with TRBJ1-2; D is unclear. The CDR3 is 14 residues long. V shed 4 bases and J shed 6 bases, with 15 bases lying between them. CDR1 is MNHEY and CDR2 is SMNVEV in the germline V gene (reference sequence). The CDR3 is CASSWSPIGNGYTF. CDR3 coding DNA: TGTGCCAGCAGTTGGTCCCCCATCGGGAATGGCTACACCTTC.

The chain links TRBV2 to TRBJ2-3, with TRBD2 matching 10 bases. CDR1 SNHLY and CDR2 FYNNEI come from the germline V gene. The V gene end was trimmed by 3 bases and the J gene end by 3 bases; junction bases not matched to a gene: 15. The CDR3 contains 19 residues. CDR3 DNA: TGTGCCAGCAGTGATGGGGCTAGCGGGGGCCCGGAGGCGACAGATACGCAGTATTTT. As protein: CASSDGASGGPEATDTQYF.

This chain uses TRBV28 with TRBJ2-1, with D possibly being TRBD2 (6 bases). Deletions cut 3 bases from V and 2 bases from J, with 11 bases between. Germline CDR1 reads MDHEN; CDR2 reads SYDVKM. This CDR3 has 15 amino acids. The CDR3 sequence: CASSFPGATYNEQFF. DNA of the CDR3: TGTGCCAGCAGTTTCCCGGGAGCAACCTACAATGAGCAGTTCTTC. The full variable domain, completed using reference TRBV28 and TRBJ2-1, is DVKVTQSSRYLVKRTGEKVFLECVQDMDHENMFWYRQDPGLGLRLIYFSYDVKMKEKGDIPEGYSVSREKKERFSLILESASTNQTSMYLCASSFPGATYNEQFFGPGTRLTVL.

The chain combines TRBV4-2 with TRBJ1-5, with 8 positions matching TRBD1. V dropped 0 bases and J dropped 7; count of bases not matched to a gene: 17. CDR3 length: 19 amino acids. Germline-derived CDR1 and CDR2 are LGHNA and YNFKEQ. Here the CDR3 reads CASSQELPRSRGLGQPQHF. The CDR3 DNA reads TGTGCCAGCAGCCAAGAATTGCCTAGGTCCAGGGGGCTTGGCCAGCCCCAGCATTTT.

V usage is TRBV25-1 and J usage is TRBJ2-2, with TRBD1 matching 7 bases. The CDR3 extends over 14 amino acids. Germline CDR1 reads MGHDK; CDR2 reads SYGVNS. V lost 8 bases to trimming and J lost 5 bases; unmatched junction nucleotides: 8. Here the CDR3 reads CASLGQEKTGELFF. The CDR3 region has the DNA TGTGCCAGCCTAGGACAGGAAAAAACCGGGGAGCTGTTTTTT.

The V and J genes are TRBV9 and TRBJ2-5; the match to TRBD2 covers 11 bases. The CDR3 covers 17 residues. CDR1 and CDR2 from the germline V gene are SGDLS and YYNGEE. The junction had 9 bases not matched to a gene; V was cut back by 0 bases and J by 5 bases. CDR3 DNA: TGTGCCAGCAGCGTAGGGGGTAGCGGGGGGGCCGGGGAGACCCAGTACTTC. This codes for CASSVGGSGGAGETQYF. Full variable domain (missing parts from reference TRBV9 and TRBJ2-5): DSGVTQTPKHLITATGQRVTLRCSPRSGDLSVYWYQQSLDQGLQFLIQYYNGEERAKGNILERFSAQQFPDLHSELNLSSLELGDSALYFCASSVGGSGGAGETQYFGPGTRLLVL.

This clone was observed once. The gene calls are TRBV13 and TRBJ1-1, with D perhaps TRBD1 (6 bases). The CDR3 consists of 14 residues. Germline CDR1 reads PRHDT; CDR2 reads FYEKMQ (reference sequence). The germline V and J ends were trimmed by 0 bases and 1 base, with 6 bases remaining between them. The CDR3 loop is CASSLGGGNTEAFF. DNA for the CDR3: TGTGCCAGCAGCTTAGGAGGGGGGAACACTGAAGCTTTCTTT.

V is TRBV5-1 and J is TRBJ1-1, with D possibly being TRBD1 (5 bases). The CDR3 runs 13 residues. Germline V lookup: CDR1 SGHRS, CDR2 YFSETQ. V was cut by 5 bases and J by 7 bases, with 15 bases left in between. CDR3 residues: CASSWAGGNEAFF. CDR3 coding DNA: TGCGCCAGCAGTTGGGCGGGGGGGAATGAAGCTTTCTTT.

V gene TRBV29-1 combines with J gene TRBJ1-2; 7 positions match TRBD1. The length of the CDR3 is 13 residues. Germline V CDR1 and CDR2: SQVTM, ANQGSEA. V gave up 4 bases and J gave up 3 bases; unmatched junction bases: 5. CDR3 coding DNA: TGCAGCGTTGGACAGGGAAGCGACTATGGCTACACCTTC. It codes for CSVGQGSDYGYTF.